This T cell receptor beta chain was documented in a study of T cell repertoires in cytomegalovirus infection. Germline values: CDR1 MNHEY, CDR2 SMNVEV (reference sequence). The CDR3 loop spans 15 amino acids. The V gene end was trimmed by 5 bases and the J gene end by 0 bases; junction bases not matched to a gene: 7. Study outcomes and limitations: In two of eight donors, the top clonotype was HLA-C-restricted CMV-specific.

This clonotype has just a few counts. The target antigen is unknown. TCRdb recomputed calls from the reads with MiXCR, one row per CDR3 protein. The sample carries around 530,000 distinct CDR3 sequences, approximately 15% recorded once. The specimen sequenced was CD8+ T cells from PBMCs. This clonotype was obtained from a human donor in good health (CMV status not recorded). Some clones in this sample may be carry-over from other donors' samples. The chain recombines TRBV27 with TRBJ2-7; 7 bases align to TRBD2. CDR3 sequence (DNA): TGTGCCAGCAGTGTCTGGGGGGGTAGCTCCTACGAGCAGTACTTC. Translated, it gives CASSVWGGSSYEQYF.